The T cell receptor (beta chain) under discussion was sequenced for a study of beta chain features in type 1 diabetes. Study-wide findings and caveats: Across all four CD4+ subsets, people with type 1 diabetes showed modestly shorter TCRB CDR3s. Here, the possible influence of HLA type (on TCRB rearrangement) remained unresolved. Any PCR bias toward short templates would affect both groups alike.

Sequenced material consisted of expressed TCRB transcripts (all of the isolated RNA was reverse transcribed). Naive, central memory and regulatory T cell samples averaged around 3.5 million immunoSEQ reads each. The protocol was immunoSEQ multiplex PCR, while the TCRdb copy is restricted to in-frame clones and leaves out a portion. This sample yields about 660,000 clones, of which over 12% are seen a single time; approximately 0.043% belongs to the top ten. Only one heparinised blood draw was taken per donor, and its volume averaged roughly 0.12 L. Turning to this clone: Its antigen remains unknown. Other nucleotide sequences from this sample produce the same CDR3.

The TCR sequence derives from a man aged 18 to 30 with type 1 diabetes. Sequencing used naive CD4+ T cells from blood.

CDR3 sequence: CASSVGGASSYEQYF. The CDR3 nucleotides are TGTGCCAGCAGCGTAGGGGGGGCGAGCTCCTACGAGCAGTACTTC. The chain employs TRBV9 and TRBJ2-7; tentatively, D is TRBD1 or TRBD2 (6 bases each). The CDR3 runs to 15 residues. The V gene lost 0 bases and the J gene lost 0 bases, with 10 bases spanning the gap. The germline gives CDR1 SGDLS, CDR2 YYNGEE.